The 25 T cell receptor beta chains given below trace back to one sample, sequenced in a study of blood T cell repertoires in COVID-19. Only in-frame clones appear in the TCRdb table, and some are missing; sequencing was by immunoSEQ multiplex PCR. The table lists 120,000 or so clones, about 80% of them singletons. Material: peripheral blood. The source of these receptors is a man aged 40-55 years with active or convalescent COVID-19.

The chain recombines TRBV28 with TRBJ1-3; D call uncertain. Germline V gives CDR1 MDHEN, CDR2 SYDVKM. This CDR3 is built from 15 residues. V was cut by 6 bases and J by 2 bases, with 14 bases left in between. DNA for the CDR3: TGTGCCAGCAGACCGCGGGGTTGGCCTGGAAACACCATATATTTT. Amino acids: CASRPRGWPGNTIYF.

The chain has TRBV5-6 and TRBJ1-1; D is ambiguous. The V gene's germline CDR1 is SGHDT and CDR2 YYEEEE. V lost 6 bases and J lost 5, with 11 bases in between. CDR3 length: 12 residues. The CDR3 is CASKVRWTEAFF. DNA for the CDR3: TGTGCCAGCAAAGTGCGGTGGACTGAAGCTTTCTTT.

This clone was found a few times. The rearrangement links TRBV30 to TRBJ1-1, with D uncertain. The CDR3 is 13 amino acids. Trimming pared 0 bases from V and 3 bases from J, leaving 8 bases between. Looked up from germline, CDR1 is GTSNPN and CDR2 is SVGIG (reference sequence). The CDR3 DNA sequence: TGTGCCTGGAGTGTATGGGGAGACACTGAAGCTTTCTTT. Amino acid sequence: CAWSVWGDTEAFF. Together with reference TRBV30 and TRBJ1-1, the CDR3 gives the full variable domain: SQTIHQWPATLVQPVGSPLSLECTVEGTSNPNLYWYRQAAGRGLQLLFYSVGIGQISSEVPQNLSASRPQDRQFILSSKKLLLSDSGFYLCAWSVWGDTEAFFGQGTRLTVV.

In this sample, this clone turned up once. The CDR3 sequence: CSVVTGLRPYEQYF. CDR3 in DNA: TGCAGCGTGGTGACAGGGCTGCGGCCCTACGAGCAGTACTTC. The V and J genes are TRBV29-1 and TRBJ2-7, with 7 nucleotides matching TRBD1. This CDR3 comprises 14 residues. In germline, CDR1 is SQVTM, CDR2 ANQGSEA. After removal of 6 bases from V and 2 bases from J, the junction contained 10 bases not matched to a gene.

The rearrangement uses TRBV14 and TRBJ2-7; 7 positions agree with TRBD1. Per the germline V gene, CDR1 is SGHDN and CDR2 is FVKESK. The CDR3 runs 13 residues. The V segment lost 6 bases and the J segment 2 bases; nucleotides outside the gene matches: 4. The CDR3 DNA is TGTGCCAGCAGACGACAGGGAACCTACGAGCAGTACTTC. As protein: CASRRQGTYEQYF.

The chain employs TRBV6-5 and TRBJ2-3; 7 bases fit TRBD2. Germline V gene lookup returns CDR1 MNHEY and CDR2 SVGAGI. J gave up 0 bases and V 9 bases, and 6 bases lay outside the gene matches. The CDR3 totals 14 residues. The CDR3 protein is CASGGGRSTDTQYF. CDR3 nucleotides: TGTGCCAGTGGGGGAGGGAGAAGCACAGATACGCAGTATTTT.

This clone came up a few times. The J gene is TRBJ1-2, the V gene TRBV24-1; 11 bases are a match to TRBD1. The CDR3 extends over 15 amino acids. Unmatched junction bases numbered 8, after V lost 5 bases and J lost 7 bases. Germline V CDR1 and CDR2: KGHDR, SFDVKD. The CDR3 DNA sequence: TGTGCCACCAGTGCCGGAATGGGACAGGGGGGTGGCTACACCTTC. As protein: CATSAGMGQGGGYTF.

This clone has more than one count but fewer than ten. The J gene is TRBJ1-4, the V gene TRBV2; D is possibly TRBD1 (5 bases). The CDR3 sequence is 12 residues long. V was pared by 3 bases and J by 8 bases, with 7 bases between. Germline values: CDR1 SNHLY, CDR2 FYNNEI. CDR3 bases: TGTGCCAGCAGTGAGGGGGGGGAAAAACTGTTTTTT. Its protein is CASSEGGEKLFF.

The chain links TRBV3-1 (or the pseudogene TRBV3-2) to TRBJ1-2; D remains ambiguous. Per the germline V gene, CDR1 is LGHDT and CDR2 is YNNKEL (reference sequence). CDR3 length equals 9 residues. Trimming took 4 bases from V and 12 from J, leaving 6 bases between them. DNA for the CDR3: TGTGCCAGCAGCCCCCCGGACACCTTC. Translated, it gives CASSPPDTF.

This chain links TRBV6-5 with TRBJ1-4; the D is unclear. Germline CDR1 MNHEY, CDR2 SVGAGI. The V and J ends lost 5 bases and 4 bases respectively, with 14 bases between them. CDR3 length equals 15 residues. The CDR3 is CASSPGHLSNEKLFF. As DNA, the CDR3 is TGTGCCAGCAGTCCAGGCCACCTGAGTAATGAAAAACTGTTTTTT.

The chain employs TRBV5-1 and TRBJ2-1; 10 bases line up with TRBD2. This CDR3 region has 14 residues. With 6 bases clipped from V and 7 bases from J, the junction kept 7 bases outside the gene matches. CDR1 and CDR2 from the germline V gene are SGHRS and YFSETQ. CDR3 loop: CASTTSGGENEQFF. CDR3 DNA: TGCGCCAGCACCACCAGCGGGGGGGAGAATGAGCAGTTCTTC.

The chain joins TRBV6-5 to TRBJ1-3; D possibly corresponds to TRBD1 (5 bases). The CDR3 consists of 16 residues. Looked up from germline, CDR1 is MNHEY and CDR2 is SVGAGI. Trimming removed 0 bases from V and 4 bases from J, with 13 bases in between. The CDR3 nucleotides read TGTGCCAGCAGTTACTCGCCCACAGGTTACGGAAACACCATATATTTT. It is translated as CASSYSPTGYGNTIYF.

The chain recombines TRBV5-1 with TRBJ1-1, with D possibly TRBD1 on 5 matching bases. Deletions cut 3 bases from V and 4 bases from J, with 16 bases between. CDR1 and CDR2 (germline): SGHRS, YFSETQ. The CDR3 has 15 residues. CDR3: CASSSTAQGGTEAFF. CDR3 nucleotides: TGCGCCAGCAGCTCGACCGCTCAGGGTGGCACTGAAGCTTTCTTT.

The genes are TRBV7-6 and TRBJ1-3, with 7 bases matching TRBD1. The germline V gene encodes CDR1 SGHVS and CDR2 FNYEAQ. After removal of 5 bases from V and 2 bases from J, the junction contained 3 bases not matched to a gene. The CDR3 is 14 residues long. The CDR3 DNA sequence: TGTGCCAGCAGCCCCGGGACAGCTGGAAACACCATATATTTT. Its translation: CASSPGTAGNTIYF.

This clone was detected ten times or more. The chain joins TRBV4-1 to TRBJ2-7, with a tentative D call TRBD2 (6 bases). V dropped 3 bases and J dropped 3 bases, with 12 bases sitting between them. The CDR3 totals 14 residues. Germline V gene sequence: CDR1 MGHRA, CDR2 YSYEKL. For the CDR3, the DNA is TGCGCCAGCAGCCAGCAGGAGGGTGGCTACGAGCAGTACTTC. It translates to CASSQQEGGYEQYF.

This clone was seen a single time. The chain combines TRBV28 with TRBJ1-4, with D possibly being TRBD1 (6 bases). V gave up 6 bases and J gave up 7 bases, with 18 bases separating them. In germline, CDR1 is MDHEN, CDR2 SYDVKM. This CDR3 has 15 residues. The chain's CDR3 is CASSFRTAVGEKLFF. The CDR3, as DNA: TGTGCCAGCAGCTTCAGGACAGCGGTGGGTGAAAAACTGTTTTTT.

This sequence joins TRBV9 and TRBJ2-7; D unclear. Trimming cost V 0 bases and J 1 base, with 8 bases left between them. The CDR3 runs 14 residues. In germline, CDR1 is SGDLS, CDR2 YYNGEE. The CDR3 reads CASSVAAGSYEQYF. In DNA, the CDR3 is TGTGCCAGCAGCGTAGCGGCAGGTTCCTACGAGCAGTACTTC.

There are many counts of this clone. The same CDR3 is also encoded by other DNA sequences in this sample. The chain links TRBV15 to TRBJ1-2; perhaps TRBD1 as D (5 bases). Germline values: CDR1 LNHNV, CDR2 YYDKDF (reference sequence). The CDR3 sequence is 15 residues long. Trimming stripped 0 bases from V and 2 bases from J, with 10 bases between. The CDR3 spells CATSRDLGGNYGYTF. DNA of the CDR3: TGTGCCACCAGCAGAGATCTGGGGGGGAACTATGGCTACACCTTC.

This sequence joins TRBV3-1 (or the pseudogene TRBV3-2) and TRBJ2-7, with D possibly matching TRBD2 (5 bases). The germline V gene has CDR1 LGHDT and CDR2 YNNKEL (reference sequence). The CDR3 extends over 13 amino acids. V lost 2 bases, J lost 6 bases, and 11 bases lay in between. The CDR3 DNA reads as TGTGCCAGCAGCCAATCCGGACTGGTCGAGCAGTACTTC. Amino acid sequence: CASSQSGLVEQYF.

This clone was recorded only once. The genes are TRBV9 and TRBJ1-2, with unresolved D. Trimming shortened V by 3 bases and J by 0 bases, and 9 bases separated the two germline ends. CDR1 is SGDLS and CDR2 is YYNGEE in the germline V gene. The CDR3 spans 14 residues. CDR3 sequence reads: CASSAEQANYGYTF. CDR3 sequence (DNA): TGTGCCAGCAGCGCAGAACAAGCTAACTATGGCTACACCTTC.

The V and J genes are TRBV28 and TRBJ1-6; no definite D call. Germline V gene lookup returns CDR1 MDHEN and CDR2 SYDVKM. Trimming pared 8 bases from V and 1 base from J, leaving 18 bases between. This CDR3 region has 17 residues. The chain's CDR3 is CASASLGSGSYNSPLHF. CDR3 DNA: TGTGCCAGCGCCTCTCTGGGTTCGGGTTCCTATAATTCACCCCTCCACTTT.

This clone was observed a single time. V usage is TRBV4-3 and J usage is TRBJ1-3; D uncertain. Germline assignment: CDR1 LGHNA and CDR2 YSLEER. This CDR3 has 17 residues. Trimming took 0 bases from V and 0 from J, leaving 12 bases between them. This chain's CDR3 is CASSQDRMGVSGNTIYF. DNA for the CDR3: TGCGCCAGCAGCCAAGATCGGATGGGCGTCTCTGGAAACACCATATATTTT.

The chain recombines TRBV24-1 with TRBJ2-5; 8 nucleotides match TRBD2. J lost 7 bases, V lost 0 bases, and 6 bases had no gene match. CDR3 length: 15 amino acids. Looked up from germline, CDR1 is KGHDR and CDR2 is SFDVKD. The CDR3 DNA reads as TGTGCCACCAGTGATTTGACAGCGGGAGTCGCGACCCAGTACTTC. Its translation: CATSDLTAGVATQYF.

The gene calls are TRBV6-2 or TRBV6-3 and TRBJ2-2, with TRBD2 matching over 11 bases. J was trimmed by 4 bases and V by 5 bases; bases with no gene match: 6. The V gene's germline CDR1 is MNHEY and CDR2 SVGEGT. This CDR3 spans 16 amino acids. The CDR3 reads CASSHLAGGPTGELFF. Written as DNA, the CDR3 is TGTGCCAGCAGTCACCTAGCGGGGGGTCCCACCGGGGAGCTGTTTTTT.

This rearrangement joins TRBV24-1 to TRBJ2-1; 9 nucleotides line up with TRBD2. Per germline, CDR1 KGHDR and CDR2 SFDVKD. The CDR3 loop spans 15 amino acids. The junction had 3 bases not matched to a gene; V was cut back by 3 bases and J by 4 bases. CDR3 protein: CATSDRRGGYNEQFF. CDR3 coding DNA: TGTGCCACCAGTGATAGGCGGGGGGGGTACAATGAGCAGTTCTTC.